This T cell receptor beta chain comes out of a study of blood T cell repertoires in COVID-19. Across the study: The analysed material was cDNA or gDNA that came from T cells, B-cell-depleted T cells, or PBMCs.

Repertoires were generated with immunoSEQ multiplex PCR, while TCRdb's copy carries only in-frame clones and drops some. The sample records 200,000 to 300,000 clones, around nine tenths being singletons. Trimming cost V 4 bases and J 0 bases; bases outside gene matches: 4. CDR3 length: 15 amino acids. CDR1 is MNHEY, CDR2 SMNVEV, per germline (reference sequence). This TCR derives from an older woman with COVID-19, enrolled during active disease. Sequencing input: peripheral blood. V is TRBV27 and J is TRBJ2-7, with 9 bases aligning to TRBD2. The CDR3 protein is CASSSPAGGSYEQYF. The CDR3, as DNA: TGTGCCAGCAGTTCCCCAGCGGGAGGCTCCTACGAGCAGTACTTC.